The entry below describes one T cell receptor beta chain. What it binds is unknown. Clones were sequenced by immunoSEQ multiplex PCR, and TCRdb holds only the in-frame ones, with some missing. The table shows under 250,000 clones, with approximately 87% occurring only once. This sample was taken from a study of cytomegalovirus exposure and HLA in healthy donors. Findings of the study overall: Investigators reported around 150 TCR beta chains as tied to cytomegalovirus.

The CDR3 has 20 residues. The V gene end was trimmed by 0 bases and the J gene end by 7 bases; junction bases not matched to a gene: 18. Germline CDR1 reads ENHRY; CDR2 reads SYGVKD. The chain combines TRBV10-3 with TRBJ1-5, with 10 bases fitting TRBD1. Sequenced sample: PBMCs. The clonotype was recovered from a man aged 18 to 35 in good health and CMV-seronegative. The CDR3 sequence: CAISESGEEVDRGLGQPQHF. CDR3 DNA sequence: TGTGCCATCAGTGAGTCTGGGGAAGAGGTTGACAGGGGGCTGGGGCAGCCCCAGCATTTT.